A single T cell receptor (beta chain) is shown here with its context. Its antigen is as yet unknown. With 60 Vbeta and 13 Jbeta primers, the PCR was carried out. Libraries were prepared by immunoSEQ multiplex PCR; TCRdb keeps only in-frame clonotypes and omits some of them. The table has 150,000 to 200,000 clones, around nine tenths seen once; the top ten hold roughly 1.7%. The data were taken from a study of cytomegalovirus exposure and HLA in healthy donors. Deletions cut 7 bases from V and 4 bases from J, with 16 bases between. The length of the CDR3 is 13 residues. Germline V CDR1 and CDR2: SQVTM, ANQGSEA. Study-level points and caveats: On later analysis, the bulk of CMV-associated TCR beta chains appeared to be HLA-restricted. When a later analysis was performed, an Asian-associated ancestry cluster reportedly had fewer N-insertions than the roughly 640-donor mean. Data from an earlier analysis indicated that most TCR beta V segments were productive either about 90% or about 30% of the time.

This receptor was taken from a woman aged 18-35 years in good health and CMV-seronegative. This chain joins TRBV29-1 and TRBJ1-1; maybe TRBD1 (5 bases). The sequenced sample was PBMCs. Here the CDR3 reads CSAYSGGGTEAFF. The CDR3 nucleotides read TGCAGCGCCTATAGTGGGGGGGGCACTGAAGCTTTCTTT.